This TCR beta chain was sequenced for a study of cytomegalovirus exposure and HLA in healthy donors (dated by TCRdb to the late 2010s). Some background on the complete study: An earlier analysis of some 600 of the donors reported approximately 280 Gb of sequence data and around 120 million unique TCR beta sequences obtained from about 170 million T cells. About 300 gigabases of sequencing data and 78 million or so unique TCR sequences were included in an early release covering about 700 HLA-typed donors. Among the approximately 430 genotyped donors, approximately 77% belonged to the genetic ancestry cluster associated with self-reported Caucasian donors. The study aimed to test whether signatures of past pathogen exposure could be identified by cataloging public T cell receptors. The T cell repertoires of some 670 subjects were profiled by immunosequencing and related to cytomegalovirus serostatus. Besides the first cohort of roughly 640 subjects, a separate validation cohort made up of 95 to 150 different subjects was used. High-throughput TCR immunosequencing, statistical association of individual TCRs with disease status, and machine learning were combined to predict cytomegalovirus infection status. To study patterns of TCR occurrence, a later analysis re-analyzed previously published TCR beta repertoires from 500 to 850 donors and added high-resolution HLA genotyping. The later analysis used no new phenotypic data to find candidate immune exposures, relying instead on TCR beta sequences and their occurrence across donors. An earlier analysis of a few hundred of the donors applied high-throughput TCR beta sequencing to assess whether each TCR beta V gene segment acted as functional or pseudogenic. Donor age, sex, ethnicity and CMV serostatus were collected together with the repertoire data. A later genetic analysis used genome-wide SNP genotypes for about 65% of the roughly 670 donors, treating that subset as a discovery cohort. Every discovery cohort repertoire had been produced on one sequencing platform. HLA typing covered class I and class II loci at four-digit resolution. The number of typed donors differed by locus: roughly 629-630 for A, B, C, DRB1 and DQB1; roughly 510 for DQA1; some 590 for DPA1; and 400 to 480 for DPB1. Because of strong linkage in the cohort, five DR-DQ haplotypes were treated as single units for association and clustering. Among some 400 genotyped donors of the cohort, an average of about 220,000 unique TCR beta nucleotide sequences was sequenced per donor, of which 15% to 20% were non-productive.

Library preparation employed the immunoSEQ multiplex PCR assay. The multiplex PCR relied on a mix of 60 forward primers for TCR Vbeta segments and 13 reverse primers for TCR Jbeta segments. The CDR3 region of rearranged TCR beta genes was amplified from genomic DNA with a multiplex PCR assay. On the Illumina HiSeq System, the amplified TCR beta libraries were sequenced as 87-base-pair reads. The original pipeline was this. A later analysis tallied tens of millions of unique TCR beta chains across the 650 to 750 repertoires, and approximately 11 million of those chains were shared by two or more donors. Raw reads were error-corrected and collapsed into unique sequences with a nearest-neighbor algorithm that merged closely related sequences to remove PCR and sequencing errors. Alignment of CDR3 sequences to IMGT reference sequences was used to assign V, D and J gene segments. For a sequence to be retained, a match of at least six nucleotides was required to both a V gene segment and a J gene segment. Rearrangements were called productive when the CDR3 lacked stop codons and stayed in frame with V and J; all others were non-productive. CDR3 was defined by IMGT convention, running from the second conserved V-encoded cysteine to the conserved J-encoded phenylalanine. Sequences without an unambiguous match to a single V gene segment were excluded from the earlier analysis of almost 600 of the donors. In an earlier analysis of almost 600 of the donors, a V segment was called functional when productive rearrangements were above 56.7%, and segregating when the standard deviation between donors exceeded 5%. A statistical classification framework was developed to diagnose cytomegalovirus status using the catalog of TCR beta chain sequences. V and J gene assignment, in a later analysis, came from comparing TCR nucleotide sequences with IMGT/GENE-DB human TR gene sequences. The TCRdist pipeline was used in a later analysis to assign CDR3 sequences and most-parsimonious VDJ recombination scenarios. In a later analysis, each TCR beta chain was defined by its CDR3 amino acid sequence together with its V-gene family, and reads without a unique V-gene family were excluded. In a later analysis, approximately 640 highly shared, low-generation-probability nucleotide sequences were removed to address suspected cross-contamination and a sequencing artifact. In a later analysis, a clonal expansion index was calculated for each public chain from normalized within-repertoire ranks of inferred template counts. Generation probabilities in a later analysis came from a VDJ recombination model fitted to out-of-frame rearrangements, and those results were checked against IGoR. In a later analysis, TCR-TCR, TCR-HLA and TCR-CMV co-occurrence was scored with hypergeometric tests, and a repertoire-size bias correction was applied to TCR pairs. A later analysis estimated false discovery rates by permuting HLA or CMV assignments 20 times. In a later analysis, co-occurring TCRs were grouped using DBSCAN, and TCRdist sequence similarity was added for clustering within HLA-allele-positive subsets. Co-occurrence clustering excluded repertoires with fewer than 30,000 or more than 120,000 public chains, plus five with anomalous nucleotide sharing. Drawn from immuneACCESS, this table holds only the in-frame rearrangements with V and J called that TCRdb kept. Clones are partly lost; checked studies trace under half to an unresolved V gene and leave the rest unexplained. V and J calls and clone size are given by that table; D and trimming were obtained from the DNA. Per the sample table, the count is about 170,000 clones. Together, the top ten hold 0.79% of the sample.

The paper's findings and limits, for the study overall: Across donors, most TCR sequences were observed very rarely, whereas some public TCRs were present in many individuals. An earlier analysis of around 540 of the donors showed that most TCR beta V segments appeared in productive rearrangements either about 87% or about 30% of the time, which broadly matched IMGT annotations. Because HLA typing was unavailable for some donors at each locus, only the typed subset was used in association tests. Linkage disequilibrium might explain the correlated functional status among segregating V segments, but an unknown experimental factor could not be excluded. Compared with the approximately 720-donor mean, donors in an Asian-associated ancestry cluster had fewer N-insertions in productive TCRs, according to a later genetic analysis. Only TCR beta chains were sequenced in this cohort, and the absence of alpha or paired-chain data limited detectable features. A further reported finding was that TCR beta sequences accurately predicted the HLA-A and HLA-B alleles for most subjects in the first cohort. Because the 87-base-pair reads could not distinguish some IMGT-functional V segments, including TRBV6-2 and TRBV6-3, those segments were excluded. CMV serostatus was the only immune exposure information available for the cohort. Most CMV-associated TCR beta chains appeared to be HLA-restricted in a later analysis, and the HLA associations seemed to be driven largely by CMV exposure. V-gene and J-gene trimming of TCR beta chains was associated with a missense DCLRE1C variant in a later genetic analysis, and the association was replicated in an independent cohort. In a later analysis, several top co-occurrence clusters were reported to appear linked to parvovirus B19, influenza, CMV and Epstein-Barr virus. In the study, approximately 160 TCR beta chains were listed as associated with cytomegalovirus. About 17 rarely observed V segments, including chromosome 9 orphons, were excluded from the earlier analysis of approximately 500 of the donors because counts were too low. At a false discovery rate of 0.05, a later analysis linked 16,951 TCR beta sequences to specific HLA alleles. Compared with equally common non-associated chains, HLA-associated TCR beta chains in a later analysis were more clonally expanded and had lower generation probabilities. It was suggested by the authors that the approach could potentially be generalized to other disease states and immunological phenotypes. In vitro tests confirmed that a few of the cytomegalovirus-associated TCR beta chains recognize cytomegalovirus antigens. When HLA alleles, especially DR and DQ, strongly co-occurred, TCR associations were difficult to assign to individual alleles. A group of highly shared sequence variants was considered likely to be a technical artifact of the sequencing pipeline. Sequencing depth was assumed to be roughly uniform across donors in the presence/absence analyses, though that assumption may not hold. A later analysis found that TCR association rates varied across HLA loci, with DRB1 alleles showing the most associated TCRs and HLA-C alleles the fewest. The classifier was reported to diagnose cytomegalovirus status with high specificity and sensitivity in both the original cohort and the validation cohort.

The cohort consisted of 600 to 750 healthy bone marrow donors. At the time of sampling, all cohort members were nominally healthy, though unrecorded immune exposures were likely present. The donor tested CMV seropositive, placing the donor among the roughly 270 seropositive members of the cohort. A peripheral blood sample was collected from each donor, and TCR beta sequencing was performed on peripheral blood mononuclear cells. Genomic DNA extraction from the blood cell samples was performed with the Qiagen DNeasy Blood Extraction Kit. As encoded in the germline V gene (reference sequence), CDR1 is WNHNN while CDR2 is SYGVQD. The CDR3 numbers 16 residues from cysteine through phenylalanine. The retained sequence is limited to the CDR3, 48 bases, with the frame set at the first base. Ends trimmed: V by 1 base, J by 3 bases; bases unmatched to a gene: 8. Worth noting for this clone: Its binding antigen is unknown.

The clonotype comes from a woman aged 18-30 years in good health and CMV-seropositive. Source material: PBMCs. The rearrangement joined TRBV10-1 to TRBJ2-7; TRBD1 fits 8 bases in the junction. The nucleotides read TGCGCCAGCAGTGAGTTGGGGACAGGCGTTGACTACGAGCAGTACTTC. This translates into CASSELGTGVDYEQYF.